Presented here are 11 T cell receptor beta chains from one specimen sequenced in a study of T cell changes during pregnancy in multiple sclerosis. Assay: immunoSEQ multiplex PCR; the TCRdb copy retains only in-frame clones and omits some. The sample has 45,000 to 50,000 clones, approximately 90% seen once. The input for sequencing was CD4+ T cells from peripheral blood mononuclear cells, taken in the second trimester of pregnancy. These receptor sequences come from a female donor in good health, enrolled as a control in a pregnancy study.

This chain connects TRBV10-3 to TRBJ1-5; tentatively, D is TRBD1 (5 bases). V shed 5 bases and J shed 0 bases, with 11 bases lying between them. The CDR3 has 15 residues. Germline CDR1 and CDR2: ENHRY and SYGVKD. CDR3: CAISSDRNSNQPQHF. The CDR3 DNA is TGTGCCATCAGTTCAGACAGAAATAGCAATCAGCCCCAGCATTTT.

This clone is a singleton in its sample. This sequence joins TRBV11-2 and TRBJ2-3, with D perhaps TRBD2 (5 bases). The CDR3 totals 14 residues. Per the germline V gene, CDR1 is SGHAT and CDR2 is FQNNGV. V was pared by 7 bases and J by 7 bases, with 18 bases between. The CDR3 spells CASTSPRAGNTQYF. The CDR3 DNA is TGTGCCAGCACCTCCCCGAGGGCCGGGAATACGCAGTATTTT.

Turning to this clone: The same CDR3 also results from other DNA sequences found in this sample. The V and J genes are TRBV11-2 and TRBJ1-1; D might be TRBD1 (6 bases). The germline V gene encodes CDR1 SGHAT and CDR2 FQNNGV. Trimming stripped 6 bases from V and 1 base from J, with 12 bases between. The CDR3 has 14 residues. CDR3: CASSPQGGNTEAFF. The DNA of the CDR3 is TGTGCCAGCAGTCCACAGGGTGGGAACACTGAAGCTTTCTTT.

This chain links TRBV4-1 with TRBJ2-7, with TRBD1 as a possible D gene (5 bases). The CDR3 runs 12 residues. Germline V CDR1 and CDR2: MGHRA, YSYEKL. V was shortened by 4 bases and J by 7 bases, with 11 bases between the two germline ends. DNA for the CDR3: TGCGCCAGCAGCCTGAATCAGGGAGAGCAGTACTTC. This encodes CASSLNQGEQYF.

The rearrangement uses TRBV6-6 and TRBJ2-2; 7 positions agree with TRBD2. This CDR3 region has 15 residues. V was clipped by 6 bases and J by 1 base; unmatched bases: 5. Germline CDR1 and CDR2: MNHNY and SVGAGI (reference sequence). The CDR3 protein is CASRPGGGNTGELFF. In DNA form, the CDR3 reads TGTGCCAGCAGGCCGGGGGGTGGGAACACCGGGGAGCTGTTTTTT.

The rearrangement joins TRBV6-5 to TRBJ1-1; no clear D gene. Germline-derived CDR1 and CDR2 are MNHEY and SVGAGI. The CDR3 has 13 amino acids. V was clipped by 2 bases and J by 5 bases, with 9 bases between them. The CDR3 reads CASSYMGGTEAFF. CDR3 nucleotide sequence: TGTGCCAGCAGTTACATGGGAGGAACTGAAGCTTTCTTT.

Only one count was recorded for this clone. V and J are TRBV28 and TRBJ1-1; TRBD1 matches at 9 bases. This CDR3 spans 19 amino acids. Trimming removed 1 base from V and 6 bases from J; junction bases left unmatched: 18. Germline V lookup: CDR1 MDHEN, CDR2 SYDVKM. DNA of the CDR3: TGTGCCAGCAGTTTATTTGTACGGACAGGGGCGTCCTTCTGGTCTGAAGCTTTCTTT. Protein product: CASSLFVRTGASFWSEAFF. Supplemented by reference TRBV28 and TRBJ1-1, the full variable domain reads DVKVTQSSRYLVKRTGEKVFLECVQDMDHENMFWYRQDPGLGLRLIYFSYDVKMKEKGDIPEGYSVSREKKERFSLILESASTNQTSMYLCASSLFVRTGASFWSEAFFGQGTRLTVV.

The CDR3 loop is CASSLRGQGANLSNQPQHF. Written as DNA, the CDR3 is TGTGCCAGCAGCTTGAGGGGACAGGGGGCGAATTTGAGCAATCAGCCCCAGCATTTT. The rearrangement links TRBV5-4 to TRBJ1-5; TRBD1 aligns across 12 bases. V lost 1 base, J lost 1 base, and 9 bases stayed unmatched. Germline CDR1 is SGHNT and CDR2 is YYREEE (reference sequence). CDR3 size: 19 residues.

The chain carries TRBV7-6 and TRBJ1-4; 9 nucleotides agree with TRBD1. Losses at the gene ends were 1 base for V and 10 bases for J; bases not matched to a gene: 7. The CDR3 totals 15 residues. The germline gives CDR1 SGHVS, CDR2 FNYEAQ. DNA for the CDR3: TGTGCCAGCAGCTTAGTCGGGACAGGGAGGGGAAAACTGTTTTTT. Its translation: CASSLVGTGRGKLFF.

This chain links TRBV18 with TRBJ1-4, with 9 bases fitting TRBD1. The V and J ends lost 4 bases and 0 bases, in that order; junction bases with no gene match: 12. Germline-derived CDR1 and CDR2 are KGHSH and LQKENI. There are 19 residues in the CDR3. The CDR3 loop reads CASSQTGGSLRATNEKLFF. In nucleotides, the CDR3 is TGTGCCAGCTCACAGACAGGGGGTAGTCTACGGGCAACTAATGAAAAACTGTTTTTT. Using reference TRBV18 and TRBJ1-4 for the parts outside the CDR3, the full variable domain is NAGVMQNPRHLVRRRGQEARLRCSPMKGHSHVYWYRQLPEEGLKFMVYLQKENIIDESGMPKERFSAEFPKEGPSILRIQQVVRGDSAAYFCASSQTGGSLRATNEKLFFGSGTQLSVL.

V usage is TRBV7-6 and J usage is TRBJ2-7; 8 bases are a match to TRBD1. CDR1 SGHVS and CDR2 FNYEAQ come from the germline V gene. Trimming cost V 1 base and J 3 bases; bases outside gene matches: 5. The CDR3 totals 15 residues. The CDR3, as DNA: TGTGCCAGCAGCTTAGAAGGACAGGGTTACTACGAGCAGTACTTC. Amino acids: CASSLEGQGYYEQYF.